This T cell receptor (beta chain) was identified during a study of Graves' ophthalmopathy and Graves' hyperthyroidism (dated by TCRdb to 2017 to 2018). In the study overall: Stable hyperthyroidism was defined as no progression to ophthalmopathy within 18 months of follow-up. T-cell repertoires of thyroid tissue and blood were compared in over 5 hyperthyroidism patients. In total, 135 blood samples were TCR-sequenced: some 43 ophthalmopathy, around 75 hyperthyroidism and roughly 17 hyperthyroidism-to-ophthalmopathy patients. The study used TCR beta repertoire signatures to distinguish Graves' ophthalmopathy from Graves' hyperthyroidism and to predict progression to ophthalmopathy. To explore V-J signatures distinguishing ophthalmopathy from hyperthyroidism, a discovery set of 100 patients (fewer than 45 ophthalmopathy, about 57 stable hyperthyroidism) was enrolled. Following sampling, methimazole starting at 30 mg daily was administered to hyperthyroidism patients, and high-dose intravenous methylprednisolone was administered to ophthalmopathy patients. An independent validation cohort was composed of approximately 18 hyperthyroidism patients and around 16 patients who later progressed from hyperthyroidism to ophthalmopathy. The study at large found these results: No statistical method was used to predetermine the sample size, and group allocation was not hidden from the investigators. The 13-signature model separated ophthalmopathy from stable hyperthyroidism with roughly 88% sensitivity and approximately 83% specificity in cross-validation, and 80%/75% in the test set. In validation, the model predicted ophthalmopathy progression with less than 71% sensitivity and approximately 78% specificity; approximately 12 predicted patients were CT-confirmed with GO in a median of approximately 6.5 months. Among expanded thyroid clonotypes with frequency above 0.001, most also showed up in blood, which suggests that blood repertoires may reflect the thyroid immune response.

Patients with hyperthyroidism were aged 18 to 65 years, had been newly diagnosed, and had a disease duration of less than 2 months. Patients were excluded if they had other autoimmune diseases, uncontrolled infections, pregnancy or lactation. Diagnosis relied on clinical symptoms, serum thyroxine, TRAb, thyroid ultrasound and orbital computed tomography. Total RNA was extracted with Trizol reagent and quality-checked on an Agilent 2100 Bioanalyzer. V is cut by 8 bases and J by 2 bases, and the space between the germline ends is 16 bases. Measured from the cysteine to the phenylalanine, the CDR3 is 14 residues long. CDR3 DNA only is kept here, 42 bases in frame from base 1. CDR1 ENHRY and CDR2 SYGVKD are derived from the germline V gene. For repertoire sequencing, TCR beta CDR3 regions were amplified from RNA transcripts. HTBI primers and the Qiagen OneStep RT-PCR kit were used in a first-round RT-PCR, which was followed by a second-round multiplex PCR, size selection and purification. Sequencing of the libraries was carried out on an Illumina HiSeq2000 in paired-end mode with 100 bp reads. The paper's processing steps were these. SOAPnuke was used for read processing, and reads with adapters, uncalled bases, a mean Phred below 15, or no exact constant-primer or identifier match were discarded. COPE v1.2.5 was used to merge high-quality paired reads. Each unique nucleotide sequence was defined as a clonotype, and clonotypes were aligned to IMGT TRB V, D and J references with MiTCR v1.1. The analysis was limited to V-J combinations with a frequency above 0.0001, which together covered over 98% of repertoires. For each V-J combination, a TCR clonal expansion and chaos score was defined as F50 clonal expansion divided by the chaos observed in the TCRdist matrix. Welch's t-statistics and random forest were used to reduce features to approximately 13 V-J combinations, which were fed into a naive Bayes classifier. The Morisita-Horn index was used to measure how similar the thyroid and blood repertoires were. TCRdb handled the public reads itself, with Q25 trimming in fastp and clone calling in MiXCR, and kept productive beta chains. CDR3 protein sequences are deduplicated, and each keeps its most common genes and DNA. These V and J calls derive from TCRdb rather than the authors' analysis. In this sample the table shows around 1,200,000 distinct CDR3 sequences, about 35% of which occur a single time. The ten largest account for approximately 12% of the sample.

In this sample, this clonotype turned up a few times. Its antigen specificity is not known. No base-level quality is on record; no much larger clone is a single base apart. The sequenced material came from peripheral blood or thyroid tissue (not recorded which). The V gene is TRBV10-3 and the J gene is TRBJ2-7; no D gene can be assigned with confidence. The sequence came from an adult man with Graves' hyperthyroidism. The CDR3 protein: CAIARPPRAYEQYF. The sequenced DNA: TGTGCCATCGCTCGTCCTCCCCGGGCCTACGAGCAGTACTTC.